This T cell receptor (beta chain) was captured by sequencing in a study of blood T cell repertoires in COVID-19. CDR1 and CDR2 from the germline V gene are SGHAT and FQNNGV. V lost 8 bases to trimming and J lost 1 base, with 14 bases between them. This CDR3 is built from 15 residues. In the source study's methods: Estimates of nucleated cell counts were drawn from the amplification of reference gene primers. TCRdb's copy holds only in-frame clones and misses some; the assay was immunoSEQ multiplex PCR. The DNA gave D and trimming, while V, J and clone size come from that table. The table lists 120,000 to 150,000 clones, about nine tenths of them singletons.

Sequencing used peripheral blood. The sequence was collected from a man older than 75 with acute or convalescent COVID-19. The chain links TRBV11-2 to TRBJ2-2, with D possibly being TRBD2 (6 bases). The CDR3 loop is CASRIAAMNTGELFF. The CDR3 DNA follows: TGTGCCAGCCGGATAGCGGCGATGAACACCGGGGAGCTGTTTTTT.